These 17 T cell receptor beta chains were all obtained from the same sample, sequenced in a study of blood T cell repertoires in COVID-19. Using immunoSEQ multiplex PCR, the repertoire was profiled, and TCRdb retains in-frame clones only, with some absent. The sample carries approximately 150,000 clones, roughly 85% recorded once. Sequencing was done on a sample of peripheral blood. The source of these receptors is a human donor with acute or convalescent COVID-19. The donor label of this sample is uncertain.

The sample holds a few counts of this clone. The chain carries TRBV25-1 and TRBJ1-6; 7 bases agree with TRBD1. Germline V CDR1 and CDR2: MGHDK, SYGVNS. The CDR3 extends over 15 amino acids. With 5 bases clipped from V and 8 bases from J, the junction kept 9 bases outside the gene matches. CDR3 loop: CASSPFDREYSPLHF. Here the CDR3 DNA reads TGTGCCAGCAGTCCCTTCGACAGGGAGTATTCACCCCTCCACTTT.

This chain joins TRBV29-1 and TRBJ2-1; TRBD2 agrees at 9 bases. This CDR3 region has 16 residues. CDR1 and CDR2 (germline): SQVTM, ANQGSEA. Trimming removed 1 base from V and 4 bases from J; junction bases left unmatched: 8. The CDR3, as DNA: TGCAGCGTTGAAGGTATAGGGACTAGCAGATACAATGAGCAGTTCTTC. It yields the protein CSVEGIGTSRYNEQFF.

The chain carries TRBV4-1 and TRBJ2-3; possible D gene TRBD2, 7 bases. V dropped 6 bases and J dropped 7 bases, with 20 bases sitting between them. In germline, CDR1 is MGHRA, CDR2 YSYEKL. This CDR3 region has 15 residues. The CDR3, as DNA: TGCGCCAGCAGACCTAGCCGGGGGGACACGCATACGCAGTATTTT. It yields the protein CASRPSRGDTHTQYF.

J is TRBJ2-2 and V is TRBV24-1, with D tentatively TRBD1 (5 bases). This CDR3 comprises 16 residues. CDR1 and CDR2 from the germline V gene are KGHDR and SFDVKD. The V gene lost 4 bases and the J gene lost 6 bases, with 17 bases spanning the gap. DNA of the CDR3: TGTGCCACCAGTGACCCCAGCAGGGCTAATTCCGGGGAGCTGTTTTTT. Its translation: CATSDPSRANSGELFF.

This rearrangement joins TRBV25-1 to TRBJ1-1, with D perhaps TRBD1 (6 bases). CDR1 and CDR2 from the germline V gene are MGHDK and SYGVNS. The CDR3 runs 14 residues. Trimming took off 6 bases at V and 5 bases at J, with 16 bases between the two ends. CDR3 sequence: CASRTTGSGTEAFF. DNA of the CDR3: TGTGCCAGCAGAACTACAGGGTCCGGGACTGAAGCTTTCTTT.

This clone was recorded a few times. V and J are TRBV5-6 and TRBJ2-2, with 7 bases lining up with TRBD1. V gave up 4 bases and J gave up 4 bases; unmatched junction bases: 10. Germline loops: CDR1 SGHDT, CDR2 YYEEEE. The CDR3 covers 16 residues. The CDR3 region has the DNA TGTGCCAGCAGCCCCGCTGACAGGGTTCGCACCGGGGAGCTGTTTTTT. Protein product: CASSPADRVRTGELFF.

This clone turned up a few times. The chain is built from TRBV12-3 or TRBV12-4 and TRBJ1-5; D not resolved. V shed 5 bases and J shed 8 bases, with 10 bases lying between them. The CDR3 length is 12 residues. In DNA, the CDR3 is TGTGCCAGCAGTAAGGACTTGAAGCCCCAGCATTTT. It specifies CASSKDLKPQHF.

This clone occurred once. V is TRBV11-3 and J is TRBJ2-3; 8 bases are a match to TRBD2. V was pared by 4 bases and J by 2 bases, with 8 bases of the junction left unmatched. Germline CDR1 reads SGHNT; CDR2 reads YENEEA. This CDR3 is built from 16 residues. The CDR3 DNA reads as TGTGCCAGCAGCTCCTCCATAGCGGGGCCCACAGATACGCAGTATTTT. Protein: CASSSSIAGPTDTQYF.

The V and J genes are TRBV3-1 (or the pseudogene TRBV3-2) and TRBJ1-2, with 7 positions matching TRBD1. Germline V CDR1 and CDR2: LGHDT, YNNKEL (reference sequence). This CDR3 comprises 15 residues. Trimming cost V 0 bases and J 7 bases; bases outside gene matches: 8. This CDR3 reads CASSQDSDRKSGYTF. CDR3 sequence (DNA): TGTGCCAGCAGCCAAGATTCGGACAGGAAAAGTGGCTACACCTTC.

This clone has a single count. This sequence joins TRBV24-1 and TRBJ2-1; the match to TRBD1 covers 9 bases. The germline V gene has CDR1 KGHDR and CDR2 SFDVKD. Germline trimming cut 4 bases from V and 4 bases from J; bases unmatched to any gene: 10. The CDR3 runs 17 residues. CDR3 loop: CATSEPTGTGSYNEQFF. The CDR3, as DNA: TGTGCCACCAGTGAACCAACCGGGACAGGGAGTTACAATGAGCAGTTCTTC.

V usage is TRBV5-1 and J usage is TRBJ2-2; D gene unclear. This CDR3 is built from 12 residues. Trimming removed 0 bases at V and 6 bases at J, with 3 bases between. Germline CDR1 is SGHRS and CDR2 is YFSETQ. The CDR3 DNA sequence: TGCGCCAGCAGCTTGGGAGCCGGGGAGCTGTTTTTT. Translating it yields CASSLGAGELFF. Full variable domain (rest looked up from reference TRBV5-1 and TRBJ2-2): KAGVTQTPRYLIKTRGQQVTLSCSPISGHRSVSWYQQTPGQGLQFLFEYFSETQRNKGNFPGRFSGRQFSNSRSEMNVSTLELGDSALYLCASSLGAGELFFGEGSRLTVL.

This sequence joins TRBV6-5 and TRBJ1-4; D uncertain. Trimming took off 5 bases at V and 4 bases at J, with 2 bases between the two ends. The CDR3 has 11 residues. The germline V gene has CDR1 MNHEY and CDR2 SVGAGI. CDR3: CASSLNEKLFF. The CDR3 DNA is TGTGCCAGCAGTCTTAATGAAAAACTGTTTTTT.

The CDR3 region is CASIHAVNTGELFF. In DNA, the CDR3 is TGTGCCAGCATCCACGCAGTGAACACCGGGGAGCTGTTTTTT. The rearrangement joins TRBV2 to TRBJ2-2; D gene uncertain. Per the germline V gene, CDR1 is SNHLY and CDR2 is FYNNEI. Trimming pared 7 bases from V and 1 base from J, leaving 10 bases between. CDR3 length: 14 amino acids.

The chain employs TRBV7-9 and TRBJ2-1; tentative D call: TRBD1 (5 bases). The CDR3 is made up of 16 amino acids. V shed 4 bases and J shed 2 bases, with 15 bases lying between them. The germline V gene encodes CDR1 SEHNR and CDR2 FQNEAQ (reference sequence). The CDR3 coding sequence is TGTGCCAGCAGCTCAGGGTTGCGATTCACCTACAATGAGCAGTTCTTC. It is translated as CASSSGLRFTYNEQFF.

V and J are TRBV6-2 or TRBV6-3 and TRBJ1-2, with D uncertain. The CDR3 covers 14 residues. V lost 3 bases and J 2 bases, leaving 10 bases between the germline ends. Germline V gene data show CDR1 as MNHEY and CDR2 as SVGEGT. CDR3 residues: CASSYSGINYGYTF. CDR3 DNA: TGTGCCAGCAGTTATAGCGGCATAAACTATGGCTACACCTTC.

The chain couples TRBV3-1 (or the pseudogene TRBV3-2) to TRBJ1-4; D is unclear. CDR3 length: 13 amino acids. The V gene lost 2 bases and the J gene lost 7 bases, with 8 bases spanning the gap. CDR1 and CDR2 (germline): LGHDT, YNNKEL (reference sequence). The CDR3 here is CASSQRVAEKLFF. CDR3 DNA sequence: TGTGCCAGCAGCCAACGGGTCGCTGAAAAACTGTTTTTT.

The V call is TRBV5-1, the J call TRBJ2-2; possible D gene TRBD1, 5 bases. Trimming took 5 bases from V and 2 from J, leaving 13 bases between them. The V gene's germline CDR1 is SGHRS and CDR2 YFSETQ. This CDR3 comprises 15 residues. The CDR3 coding sequence is TGCGCCAGCAGGCAACAGGTGTCAAACACCGGGGAGCTGTTTTTT. This gives the protein CASRQQVSNTGELFF.